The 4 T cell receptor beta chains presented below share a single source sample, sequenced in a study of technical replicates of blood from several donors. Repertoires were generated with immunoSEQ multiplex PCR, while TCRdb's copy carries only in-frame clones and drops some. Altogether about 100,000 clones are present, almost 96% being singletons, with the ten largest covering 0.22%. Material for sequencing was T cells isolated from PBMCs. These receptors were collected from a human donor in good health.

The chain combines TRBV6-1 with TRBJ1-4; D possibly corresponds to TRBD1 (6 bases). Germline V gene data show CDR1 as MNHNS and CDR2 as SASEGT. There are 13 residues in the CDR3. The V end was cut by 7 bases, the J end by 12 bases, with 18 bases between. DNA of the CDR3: TGTGCCAGCAACAGGGTTCTAGGGGTAGAACTGTTTTTT. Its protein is CASNRVLGVELFF.

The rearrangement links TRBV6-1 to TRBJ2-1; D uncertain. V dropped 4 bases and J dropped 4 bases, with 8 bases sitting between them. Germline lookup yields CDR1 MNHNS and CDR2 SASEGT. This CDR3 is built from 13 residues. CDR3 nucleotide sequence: TGTGCCAGCAGTGGTGGCCGTTACAATGAGCAGTTCTTC. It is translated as CASSGGRYNEQFF.

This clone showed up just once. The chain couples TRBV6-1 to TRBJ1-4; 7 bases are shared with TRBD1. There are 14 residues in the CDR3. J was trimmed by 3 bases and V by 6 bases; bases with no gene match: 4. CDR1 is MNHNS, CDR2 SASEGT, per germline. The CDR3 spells CASSRQGPNEKLFF. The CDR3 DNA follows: TGTGCCAGCAGCCGACAGGGACCTAATGAAAAACTGTTTTTT.

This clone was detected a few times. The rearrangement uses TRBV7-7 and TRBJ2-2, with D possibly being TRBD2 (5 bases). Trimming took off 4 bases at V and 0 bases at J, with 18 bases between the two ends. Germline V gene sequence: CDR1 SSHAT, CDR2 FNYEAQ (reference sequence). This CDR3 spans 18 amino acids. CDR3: CASSSRGRQESNTGELFF. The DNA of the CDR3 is TGTGCCAGCAGCTCGAGAGGGCGTCAGGAGTCGAACACCGGGGAGCTGTTTTTT.